These 31 T cell receptor beta chains came from one sample sequenced in a study of OX40 agonist ivuxolimab in advanced cancers. Here immunoSEQ multiplex PCR was the method, and the copy in TCRdb shows in-frame clones only, minus some. Among tens of thousands of clones listed, 90% to 95% were seen once. This sample comprised CD4+ or CD8+ T cells sorted from blood, obtained in a trial of the OX40 agonist ivuxolimab. The receptors here all came from an adult with an advanced solid tumor such as melanoma, head and neck, liver or kidney cancer.

This clone was detected only once. The CDR3 DNA sequence: TGCGCCAGCAGCCAAGATCATCGGGTTGCCTACGAGCAGTACTTC. Translating gives CASSQDHRVAYEQYF. The chain uses TRBV4-3 and TRBJ2-7; D is undetermined. Trimming stripped 0 bases from V and 2 bases from J, with 11 bases between. The CDR3 totals 15 residues. Germline loops: CDR1 LGHNA, CDR2 YSLEER.

This chain uses TRBV11-3 with TRBJ1-2, with 7 bases lining up with TRBD1. Germline V gene lookup returns CDR1 SGHNT and CDR2 YENEEA. Trimming cost V 5 bases and J 5 bases; bases outside gene matches: 8. This CDR3 contains 14 residues. In DNA form, the CDR3 reads TGTGCCAGCAGCCGCGACAGGGTCGGGTATGGCTACACCTTC. It is translated as CASSRDRVGYGYTF.

J is TRBJ2-3 and V is TRBV29-1; perhaps TRBD1 as D (7 bases). The germline gives CDR1 SQVTM, CDR2 ANQGSEA. The germline V and J ends were trimmed by 6 bases and 3 bases, with 19 bases remaining between them. CDR3 size: 15 residues. CDR3: CSVSFGGGGTDTQYF. CDR3 nucleotide sequence: TGCAGCGTGTCCTTCGGAGGGGGCGGAACAGATACGCAGTATTTT.

This rearrangement joins TRBV10-3 to TRBJ2-2; 7 nucleotides line up with TRBD2. In germline, CDR1 is ENHRY, CDR2 SYGVKD. There are 11 residues in the CDR3. The ends lost 11 bases at V and 7 bases at J; junction bases unmatched: 4. CDR3 nucleotide sequence: TGTGCCGCCCGGGGGGACGGGGAGCTGTTTTTT. This encodes CAARGDGELFF.

The chain carries TRBV28 and TRBJ2-7, with 7 bases aligning to TRBD2. Germline trimming cut 3 bases from V and 6 bases from J; bases unmatched to any gene: 5. The CDR3 spans 13 residues. In germline, CDR1 is MDHEN, CDR2 SYDVKM. The CDR3 DNA follows: TGTGCCAGCAGTTTGACTAGCCTCGTCGAGCAGTACTTC. Protein product: CASSLTSLVEQYF.

This clone appeared once. The gene calls are TRBV6-5 and TRBJ1-5; TRBD1 matches at 10 bases. The CDR3 is 15 amino acids. Looked up from germline, CDR1 is MNHEY and CDR2 is SVGAGI. V lost 5 bases to trimming and J lost 5 bases; unmatched junction nucleotides: 6. CDR3 DNA: TGTGCCAGCAGTCCTTCCGGGACAGGGGATCAGCCCCAGCATTTT. The encoded protein is CASSPSGTGDQPQHF.

This chain uses TRBV6-1 with TRBJ2-2; 7 nucleotides agree with TRBD2. The CDR3 length is 15 residues. J was trimmed by 4 bases and V by 8 bases; bases with no gene match: 10. Germline V lookup: CDR1 MNHNS, CDR2 SASEGT. DNA of the CDR3: TGTGCCAGCTCTCCCGCGGGAGCCGGCACCGGGGAGCTGTTTTTT. It yields the protein CASSPAGAGTGELFF.

This sequence joins TRBV11-3 and TRBJ2-1; 8 nucleotides line up with TRBD2. V lost 6 bases to trimming and J lost 8 bases; unmatched junction nucleotides: 9. Germline lookup yields CDR1 SGHNT and CDR2 YENEEA. The CDR3 runs 14 residues. CDR3 residues: CASRSDTSGDEQFF. CDR3 in DNA: TGTGCCAGCAGGTCCGATACTAGCGGTGATGAGCAGTTCTTC. Supplemented by reference TRBV11-3 and TRBJ2-1, the full variable domain reads EAGVVQSPRYKIIEKKQPVAFWCNPISGHNTLYWYLQNLGQGPELLIRYENEEAVDDSQLPKDRFSAERLKGVDSTLKIQPAELGDSAVYLCASRSDTSGDEQFFGPGTRLTVL.

This clone was found a few times. The chain carries TRBV7-9 and TRBJ1-1; no clear D gene. There are 15 residues in the CDR3. The V gene's germline CDR1 is SEHNR and CDR2 FQNEAQ (reference sequence). Trimming shortened V by 5 bases and J by 2 bases, and 15 bases separated the two germline ends. DNA for the CDR3: TGTGCCAGCAGCCCACACTCGACGGGTAACACTGAAGCTTTCTTT. The encoded protein is CASSPHSTGNTEAFF. Variable domain in full (rest from reference TRBV7-9 and TRBJ1-1): DTGVSQNPRHKITKRGQNVTFRCDPISEHNRLYWYRQTLGQGPEFLTYFQNEAQLEKSRLLSDRFSAERPKGSFSTLEIQRTEQGDSAMYLCASSPHSTGNTEAFFGQGTRLTVV.

CDR3 in DNA: TGTGCCAGCAGCTTAGGCTTCAACACTGAAGCTTTCTTT. Translated: CASSLGFNTEAFF. The V gene is TRBV7-9, the J gene TRBJ1-1; D remains unclear. The CDR3 length is 13 residues. Trimming removed 1 base at V and 2 bases at J, with 5 bases between. CDR1 and CDR2 from the germline V gene are SEHNR and FQNEAQ (reference sequence). Together with reference TRBV7-9 and TRBJ1-1, the CDR3 gives the full variable domain: DTGVSQNPRHKITKRGQNVTFRCDPISEHNRLYWYRQTLGQGPEFLTYFQNEAQLEKSRLLSDRFSAERPKGSFSTLEIQRTEQGDSAMYLCASSLGFNTEAFFGQGTRLTVV.

The rearrangement links TRBV30 to TRBJ1-2; TRBD1 matches 9 bases. V shed 3 bases and J 7 bases; nucleotides not matched to a gene: 6. This CDR3 is 13 amino acids long. Per germline, CDR1 GTSNPN and CDR2 SVGIG (reference sequence). The chain's CDR3 is CAWSNTGGGGYTF. DNA for the CDR3: TGTGCCTGGAGCAATACAGGGGGCGGTGGCTACACCTTC.

This clone was seen a single time. The chain is built from TRBV11-3 and TRBJ1-2, with 7 bases fitting TRBD1. The junction had 7 bases not matched to a gene; V was cut back by 5 bases and J by 4 bases. The CDR3 is made up of 14 amino acids. Germline CDR1 reads SGHNT; CDR2 reads YENEEA. The CDR3 coding sequence is TGTGCCAGCAGCAGAGGTGGGGACAGCTATGGCTACACCTTC. Translation gives CASSRGGDSYGYTF.

The chain combines TRBV28 with TRBJ1-2; TRBD1 might be the D (6 bases). The germline V and J ends were trimmed by 2 bases and 7 bases, with 11 bases remaining between them. The CDR3 runs to 13 residues. Looked up from germline, CDR1 is MDHEN and CDR2 is SYDVKM. CDR3 in amino acids: CASSLMGGSGYTF. The CDR3 DNA follows: TGTGCCAGCAGTTTAATGGGGGGCTCTGGCTACACCTTC.

The V call is TRBV11-1, the J call TRBJ2-4; a possible D gene is TRBD1 (5 bases). Trimming left V 0 bases short and J 7 bases short, with 10 bases between. This CDR3 has 14 residues. CDR1 is SGHAT and CDR2 is FQDESV in the germline V gene (reference sequence). The CDR3 region is CASSLAGAPNIQYF. DNA for the CDR3: TGTGCCAGCAGCTTAGCAGGGGCGCCGAACATTCAGTACTTC.

The chain recombines TRBV28 with TRBJ1-1; the D gene is possibly TRBD1 (6 bases). Germline CDR1 is MDHEN and CDR2 is SYDVKM. The CDR3 contains 14 residues. V shed 6 bases and J shed 5 bases, with 16 bases lying between them. The CDR3 region is CASSTGQPQTEAFF. DNA of the CDR3: TGTGCCAGCAGCACTGGACAGCCCCAGACTGAAGCTTTCTTT.

The genes are TRBV10-1 and TRBJ1-3; D is ambiguous. The germline V and J ends were trimmed by 7 bases and 2 bases, with 18 bases remaining between them. Germline V lookup: CDR1 WNHNN, CDR2 SYGVQD (reference sequence). There are 16 residues in the CDR3. CDR3 amino acids: CASNPDTCGPGNTIYF. CDR3 in DNA: TGCGCCAGCAACCCCGACACTTGTGGGCCTGGAAACACCATATATTTT.

This chain connects TRBV4-1 to TRBJ2-3; D may be TRBD2 (6 bases). The germline V gene encodes CDR1 MGHRA and CDR2 YSYEKL. This CDR3 spans 17 amino acids. V was trimmed by 0 bases and J by 0 bases, leaving 13 bases between them. This chain's CDR3 is CASSQEGRGASTDTQYF. The CDR3 DNA reads as TGCGCCAGCAGCCAAGAAGGGCGGGGAGCCAGCACAGATACGCAGTATTTT.

The chain recombines TRBV5-1 with TRBJ2-5; TRBD2 matches 10 bases. Germline CDR1 reads SGHRS; CDR2 reads YFSETQ. The V and J ends lost 2 bases and 5 bases, in that order; junction bases with no gene match: 6. This CDR3 has 15 residues. The CDR3 nucleotides are TGCGCCAGCAGCTTCACTAGCGGGGCCGGTGAGACCCAGTACTTC. It codes for CASSFTSGAGETQYF. Using reference TRBV5-1 and TRBJ2-5 for the parts outside the CDR3, the full variable domain is KAGVTQTPRYLIKTRGQQVTLSCSPISGHRSVSWYQQTPGQGLQFLFEYFSETQRNKGNFPGRFSGRQFSNSRSEMNVSTLELGDSALYLCASSFTSGAGETQYFGPGTRLLVL.

The genes are TRBV28 and TRBJ2-7, with D tentatively TRBD2 (5 bases). V was trimmed by 4 bases and J by 7 bases, leaving 17 bases between them. The CDR3 contains 14 residues. Germline V gene sequence: CDR1 MDHEN, CDR2 SYDVKM. CDR3 residues: CASSWVGNLGEQYF. CDR3 DNA: TGTGCCAGCAGTTGGGTCGGGAACTTGGGAGAGCAGTACTTC.

As DNA, the CDR3 is TGCGCCAGCAGCCTCCAGGGGGCCACTGAAGCTTTCTTT. Translation gives CASSLQGATEAFF. The rearrangement uses TRBV4-1 and TRBJ1-1, with 8 bases identical to TRBD1. The germline V gene has CDR1 MGHRA and CDR2 YSYEKL. There are 13 residues in the CDR3. The ends lost 4 bases at V and 4 bases at J; junction bases unmatched: 2.

The rearrangement uses TRBV6-5 and TRBJ1-2; D gene ambiguous. Germline V gene lookup returns CDR1 MNHEY and CDR2 SVGAGI. This CDR3 comprises 11 residues. With 9 bases removed from V and 8 bases from J, the gap between germline ends came to 13 bases. The CDR3 here is CASNHERGYTF. In DNA form, the CDR3 reads TGTGCCAGTAACCATGAGCGCGGCTACACCTTC.

This clone was found once. In nucleotides, the CDR3 is TGCGCCAGCAGCATTAACCAAGAGACCCAGTACTTC. The encoded protein is CASSINQETQYF. The chain is built from TRBV5-1 and TRBJ2-5; D remains unclear. Between the trimmed V and J ends, which lost 4 bases and 0 bases, there was a span of 4 bases. Per the germline V gene, CDR1 is SGHRS and CDR2 is YFSETQ. The CDR3 is 12 amino acids.

This clone has more than one count but fewer than ten. The V and J genes are TRBV2 and TRBJ2-1, with a tentative D call TRBD1 (6 bases). With 4 bases removed from V and 5 bases from J, the gap between germline ends came to 15 bases. There are 15 residues in the CDR3. From germline, CDR1 is SNHLY and CDR2 FYNNEI. CDR3 region: CASSVLGQLHNEQFF. The CDR3 DNA reads TGTGCCAGCAGTGTTTTAGGACAGCTTCACAATGAGCAGTTCTTC.

The V gene is TRBV29-1, the J gene TRBJ1-1; tentative D call: TRBD1 (6 bases). Trimming took 7 bases from V and 0 from J, leaving 12 bases between them. CDR1 is SQVTM and CDR2 is ANQGSEA in the germline V gene. The CDR3 is 13 amino acids. The CDR3 spells CSARTDLNTEAFF. The CDR3 DNA is TGCAGCGCTAGGACAGACCTGAACACTGAAGCTTTCTTT.

The chain combines TRBV15 with TRBJ2-3; 11 nucleotides line up with TRBD2. Germline lookup yields CDR1 LNHNV and CDR2 YYDKDF (reference sequence). The V segment lost 4 bases and the J segment 9 bases; nucleotides outside the gene matches: 6. The CDR3 consists of 14 residues. CDR3 sequence reads: CATSKGLAVETQYF. The CDR3 DNA is TGTGCCACCAGCAAGGGACTAGCGGTGGAAACGCAGTATTTT.

This chain's CDR3 is CASSPTGTHYNEQFF. CDR3 bases: TGTGCCAGCAGCCCGACCGGGACTCACTACAATGAGCAGTTCTTC. The V and J genes are TRBV7-3 and TRBJ2-1; D perhaps matches TRBD2 (6 bases). Germline V gene sequence: CDR1 SGHTA, CDR2 FQGTGA. The CDR3 length is 15 residues. Trimming took off 5 bases at V and 3 bases at J, with 14 bases between the two ends.

This clone has just one count. This rearrangement joins TRBV6-5 to TRBJ2-7; D possibly corresponds to TRBD2 (6 bases). Germline V gene lookup returns CDR1 MNHEY and CDR2 SVGAGI. The ends were cut back, 2 bases at V and 6 bases at J, with 11 bases in the middle. CDR3 length: 13 amino acids. In nucleotides, the CDR3 is TGTGCCAGCAGTTACCTCCGGGAGAGCGAGCAGTACTTC. Its translation is CASSYLRESEQYF.

DNA of the CDR3: TGTGCCAGCAGCTTAGGCATCCTCTACGAGCAGTACTTC. Its protein product is CASSLGILYEQYF. The rearrangement joins TRBV11-3 to TRBJ2-7, with D hard to call. CDR1 is SGHNT and CDR2 is YENEEA in the germline V gene. There are 13 residues in the CDR3. With 1 base removed from V and 3 bases from J, the gap between germline ends came to 7 bases.

The rearrangement links TRBV10-3 to TRBJ1-1, with 9 bases fitting TRBD1. J gave up 0 bases and V 6 bases, and 5 bases lay outside the gene matches. Germline V CDR1 and CDR2: ENHRY, SYGVKD. The CDR3 extends over 15 amino acids. CDR3 region: CAIRGTGRMNTEAFF. For the CDR3, the DNA is TGTGCCATCAGGGGGACAGGGCGCATGAACACTGAAGCTTTCTTT.

The DNA for the CDR3 is TGCAGCGGAGAGGGGGGCCGAGAGACCCAGTACTTC. It encodes CSGEGGRETQYF. The genes are TRBV29-1 and TRBJ2-5, with D perhaps being TRBD1 or TRBD2 (6 bases each). Trimming cost V 7 bases and J 4 bases, with 13 bases left between them. The CDR3 is 12 amino acids. In germline, CDR1 is SQVTM, CDR2 ANQGSEA.

The V and J genes are TRBV19 and TRBJ2-1; D unresolved. CDR3 size: 14 residues. The V gene's germline CDR1 is LNHDA and CDR2 SQIVND (reference sequence). V lost 3 bases to trimming and J lost 2 bases, with 8 bases between them. The DNA of the CDR3 is TGTGCCAGTAGTATCAGAACCCCCTACAATGAGCAGTTCTTC. Its protein product is CASSIRTPYNEQFF.